These 10 T cell receptor beta chains were all obtained from the same sample, sequenced in a study of monozygotic twins with cystic fibrosis. Generated by immunoSEQ multiplex PCR, the TCRdb table keeps only in-frame clones and is missing some. The data show 15,000 to 20,000 clones, about 96% seen once. What was sequenced was blood. Every receptor here comes from a girl aged 2 to 9 with cystic fibrosis.

The V call is TRBV14, the J call TRBJ2-1; maybe TRBD2 (5 bases). The CDR3 totals 15 residues. The germline gives CDR1 SGHDN, CDR2 FVKESK. Trimming removed 4 bases from V and 8 bases from J, with 18 bases in between. For the CDR3, the DNA is TGTGCCAGCAGCCTCCCTGGAGGAGTCACGGATGAGCAGTTCTTC. Translation: CASSLPGGVTDEQFF. Full variable domain (rest looked up from reference TRBV14 and TRBJ2-1): EAGVTQFPSHSVIEKGQTVTLRCDPISGHDNLYWYRRVMGKEIKFLLHFVKESKQDESGMPNNRFLAERTGGTYSTLKVQPAELEDSGVYFCASSLPGGVTDEQFFGPGTRLTVL.

J is TRBJ2-3 and V is TRBV5-1; D not resolved. The CDR3 has 14 residues. V was clipped by 4 bases and J by 2 bases, with 11 bases between them. The V gene's germline CDR1 is SGHRS and CDR2 YFSETQ. In DNA form, the CDR3 reads TGCGCCAGCAGCCTTGAGGCGCACACAGATACGCAGTATTTT. This sequence encodes CASSLEAHTDTQYF.

V gene TRBV4-3 combines with J gene TRBJ2-3; D is perhaps TRBD1 (6 bases). V shed 3 bases and J shed 4 bases, with 17 bases lying between them. CDR1 LGHNA and CDR2 YSLEER come from the germline V gene. CDR3 size: 16 residues. In nucleotides, the CDR3 is TGCGCCAGCAGCCAGAATGCAGCCGGACAGTCAGATACGCAGTATTTT. Amino acids: CASSQNAAGQSDTQYF.

The V and J genes are TRBV7-8 and TRBJ2-1, with TRBD2 matching over 10 bases. The CDR3 is 16 amino acids. V dropped 3 bases and J dropped 6; count of bases not matched to a gene: 8. Per the germline V gene, CDR1 is SGHVS and CDR2 is FQNEAQ. The DNA of the CDR3 is TGTGCCAGCAGCTTCCCCACTAGCGGGGAACTCAATGAGCAGTTCTTC. Translation gives CASSFPTSGELNEQFF.

The V call is TRBV6-1, the J call TRBJ2-1; D remains unclear. The V gene lost 1 base and the J gene lost 0 bases, with 7 bases spanning the gap. This CDR3 is built from 15 residues. Germline values: CDR1 MNHNS, CDR2 SASEGT. CDR3 in DNA: TGTGCCAGCAGTGAAGTCCGGTTCTCCTACAATGAGCAGTTCTTC. Amino acids: CASSEVRFSYNEQFF.

The chain links TRBV7-2 to TRBJ2-1; tentatively, D is TRBD1 (6 bases). Trimming took off 0 bases at V and 8 bases at J, with 17 bases between the two ends. The CDR3 is 16 residues long. Germline-derived CDR1 and CDR2 are SGHTA and FQGNSA. The CDR3 sequence: CASSLAGTPNWDEQFF. The CDR3 DNA follows: TGTGCCAGCAGCTTAGCCGGGACACCAAACTGGGATGAGCAGTTCTTC.

This chain connects TRBV9 to TRBJ2-5; D possibly uses TRBD1 or TRBD2 (5 bases each). This CDR3 contains 14 residues. The germline CDR1 and CDR2 sequences are SGDLS and YYNGEE. V lost 4 bases to trimming and J lost 5 bases, with 15 bases between them. The CDR3 protein is CASSPGPLGETQYF. In DNA form, the CDR3 reads TGTGCCAGCAGCCCGGGACCCCTAGGGGAGACCCAGTACTTC.

The rearrangement links TRBV28 to TRBJ1-1, with D maybe TRBD1 (6 bases). The CDR3 spans 15 residues. Per germline, CDR1 MDHEN and CDR2 SYDVKM. Trimming took 4 bases from V and 3 from J, leaving 15 bases between them. CDR3 loop: CASSSPFRTDTEAFF. CDR3 nucleotides: TGTGCCAGCAGTTCACCCTTCAGGACAGACACTGAAGCTTTCTTT.

The V gene is TRBV7-8, the J gene TRBJ2-7; D might be TRBD1 (5 bases). The CDR3 length is 14 residues. The V gene's germline CDR1 is SGHVS and CDR2 FQNEAQ. The germline V and J ends were trimmed by 4 bases and 2 bases, with 12 bases remaining between them. The CDR3 spells CASSSSTATYEQYF. In DNA form, the CDR3 reads TGTGCCAGCAGCTCCTCGACAGCCACCTACGAGCAGTACTTC.

The rearrangement joins TRBV6-5 to TRBJ1-2, with a tentative D call TRBD1 (6 bases). Germline V gene data show CDR1 as MNHEY and CDR2 as SVGAGI. Deletions cut 5 bases from V and 4 bases from J, with 17 bases between. The CDR3 is 15 amino acids. CDR3 loop: CASSPEGGAGYGYTF. For the CDR3, the DNA is TGTGCCAGCAGTCCGGAGGGGGGCGCCGGCTATGGCTACACCTTC.